This T cell receptor (beta chain) was identified during a study of T cell changes during pregnancy in multiple sclerosis. Measured with immunoSEQ multiplex PCR; TCRdb has only the in-frame clones, and not every one. The sample shows approximately 87,000 clones, around nine tenths of them seen only once. This CDR3 is built from 14 residues. From germline, CDR1 is GTSNPN and CDR2 SVGIG (reference sequence). Trimming cost V 3 bases and J 9 bases; bases outside gene matches: 12. Sample: CD4+ T cells from peripheral blood mononuclear cells, taken in the second trimester of pregnancy. This sequence was found in a female donor with multiple sclerosis, enrolled in a pregnancy study. V and J are TRBV30 and TRBJ2-5; 8 bases are shared with TRBD2. The CDR3 region is CAWSEAGVERPQYF. The CDR3 coding sequence is TGTGCCTGGAGCGAAGCGGGGGTGGAGAGACCCCAGTACTTC.